This entry features one T cell receptor (beta chain) sequence. Its antigen is currently unknown. Germline V lookup: CDR1 MNHEY, CDR2 SMNVEV (reference sequence). CDR3 length: 13 residues. Deletions cut 9 bases from V and 0 bases from J, with 8 bases between. Data came from immunoSEQ multiplex PCR; TCRdb stores just in-frame clones and leaves some out. The table records roughly 150,000 clones, approximately 94% of them present only once. The data stem from a study of cytomegalovirus exposure and HLA in healthy donors. On the study more broadly: Per a later analysis, the approximately 690 first-cohort and some 110 validation repertoires shared one platform.

Study-level points and caveats: Most TCRs appeared rarely, but some public TCRs recurred in many donors. First-cohort TCR clusters were later found to tend to co-occur in the approximately 110 validation repertoires. For cytomegalovirus status, the classifier reportedly gave diagnoses with high specificity and sensitivity.

V gene TRBV27 combines with J gene TRBJ2-2; D uncertain. The receptor was isolated from a man aged 18 to 35 in good health and CMV-seropositive. Sequenced: PBMCs. DNA for the CDR3: TGTGCCAGTTACCGGGCGAACACCGGGGAGCTGTTTTTT. It translates to CASYRANTGELFF.